This entry concerns a single T cell receptor (beta chain). In this sample, this clone turned up once. The antigen this receptor binds is unknown. One base away there is no much larger clone; base qualities are not given. V sheds 0 bases and J sheds 1 base, leaving 9 bases between their ends. There are 15 amino acids in the CDR3, from cysteine to phenylalanine inclusive. The sequence is cut down to CDR3 DNA, 45 bases in frame from base 1. As encoded in the germline V gene, CDR1 is LGHNA while CDR2 is YSLEER. Receptor amplification or capture employed the immunoSEQ multiplex PCR assay. In its TCRdb copy, this immuneACCESS table keeps in-frame sequences only and misses some clones. Where compared with another copy, unresolved V genes explain less than half of these, and the others have no known cause. Here the sample has 65,000 to 85,000 clones; about nine tenths occur a single time. About 9.5% of the sample comes from the top ten.

The data are from a study of control samples from healthy donors and cancer patients (TCRdb year 2020). This clonotype was obtained from a woman aged 45-65 years with colorectal cancer. The rearrangement combines TRBV4-3 with TRBJ1-1, with no confidently assigned D gene. The sample was PBMCs. The base sequence is TGCGCCAGCAGCCAAGATTGGGTAGAGAACACTGAAGCTTTCTTT. This codes for CASSQDWVENTEAFF.